These 8 T cell receptor beta chains share one sample of origin, sequenced in a study of OX40 agonist ivuxolimab in advanced cancers. The protocol was immunoSEQ multiplex PCR, while the TCRdb copy is restricted to in-frame clones and leaves out a portion. The sample shows tens of thousands of clones, roughly 85% of them seen only once. This specimen was CD4+ or CD8+ T cells sorted from blood, taken in a trial of the OX40 agonist ivuxolimab. All receptors derive from an adult with an advanced solid tumor such as melanoma, head and neck, liver or kidney cancer.

The chain is built from TRBV4-3 and TRBJ1-6; weak D call: TRBD1 (5 bases). CDR3 length equals 15 residues. From germline, CDR1 is LGHNA and CDR2 YSLEER. Trimming took 0 bases from V and 5 from J, leaving 8 bases between them. The CDR3 sequence: CASSQDRTNNSPLHF. CDR3 sequence (DNA): TGCGCCAGCAGCCAAGACAGGACAAATAATTCACCCCTCCACTTT.

This chain uses TRBV7-2 with TRBJ2-2; D unclear. Germline assignment: CDR1 SGHTA and CDR2 FQGNSA. Between the trimmed V and J ends, which lost 0 bases and 9 bases, there was a span of 17 bases. The CDR3 covers 16 residues. The CDR3 DNA follows: TGTGCCAGCAGCTTAGCGGGATCGGTTATAAGCCGGGAGCTGTTTTTT. Translating gives CASSLAGSVISRELFF.

This chain links TRBV15 with TRBJ1-6; D is possibly TRBD1 (6 bases). The CDR3 is 15 amino acids. Germline CDR1 and CDR2: LNHNV and YYDKDF (reference sequence). The germline V and J ends were trimmed by 0 bases and 7 bases, with 10 bases remaining between them. The CDR3 DNA is TGTGCCACCAGCAGAGACAGGGGAACCAATTCACCCCTCCACTTT. This encodes CATSRDRGTNSPLHF.

In DNA, the CDR3 is TGTGCCAGCAGCTTCCGGTTCACGGGCGAGCAGTACTTC. Its protein product is CASSFRFTGEQYF. The V and J genes are TRBV7-2 and TRBJ2-7; D uncertain. V was trimmed by 3 bases and J by 6 bases, leaving 12 bases between them. The CDR3 extends over 13 amino acids. The germline V gene encodes CDR1 SGHTA and CDR2 FQGNSA.

This clone was observed once. The CDR3 nucleotides read TGTGCCAGCACCCAGGGGGGGGGTTATGGCTACACCTTC. This codes for CASTQGGGYGYTF. The rearrangement uses TRBV6-5 and TRBJ1-2, with 7 nucleotides matching TRBD1. V shed 7 bases, J shed 5 bases, and the junction held 7 bases outside the gene matches. Germline V lookup: CDR1 MNHEY, CDR2 SVGAGI. CDR3 length: 13 amino acids.

V and J are TRBV23-1 and TRBJ2-5, with no clear D. Being an ORF, TRBV23-1 has a function that is uncertain. V was clipped by 4 bases and J by 3 bases, with 15 bases between them. The CDR3 spans 15 residues. CDR3 DNA sequence: TGCGCCAGCAGTCGAAGGAAGATGGGTGAAGAGACCCAGTACTTC. This gives the protein CASSRRKMGEETQYF.

The chain has TRBV29-1 and TRBJ2-7; D is ambiguous. The CDR3 is 12 amino acids. CDR1 is SQVTM and CDR2 is ANQGSEA in the germline V gene. Trimming cost V 6 bases and J 2 bases, with 11 bases left between them. The CDR3 DNA follows: TGCAGCGTAAACCCTACCCCCTACGAGCAGTACTTC. Its translation: CSVNPTPYEQYF.

This clone was counted a single time. The V gene is TRBV11-2, the J gene TRBJ2-3; D possibly matches TRBD1 or TRBD2 (7 bases each). Germline CDR1 is SGHAT and CDR2 is FQNNGV. Trimming removed 2 bases at V and 3 bases at J, with 12 bases between. The CDR3 has 15 residues. CDR3 sequence: CASSLQGGRTDTQYF. In DNA form, the CDR3 reads TGTGCCAGCAGCTTACAGGGGGGGAGGACAGATACGCAGTATTTT.